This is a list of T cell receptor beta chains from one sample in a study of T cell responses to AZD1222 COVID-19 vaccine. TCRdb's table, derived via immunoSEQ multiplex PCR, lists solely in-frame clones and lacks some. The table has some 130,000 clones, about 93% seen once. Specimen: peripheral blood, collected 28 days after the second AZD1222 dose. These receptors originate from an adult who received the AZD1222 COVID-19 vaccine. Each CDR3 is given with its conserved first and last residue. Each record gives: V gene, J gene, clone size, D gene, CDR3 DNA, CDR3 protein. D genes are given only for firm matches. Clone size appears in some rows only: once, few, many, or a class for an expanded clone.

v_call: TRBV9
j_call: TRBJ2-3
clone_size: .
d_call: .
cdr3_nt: TGTGCCAGCAGCGTAGATGGCACAGATACGCAGTATTTT
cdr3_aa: CASSVDGTDTQYF

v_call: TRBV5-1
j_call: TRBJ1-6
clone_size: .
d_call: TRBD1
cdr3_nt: TGCGCCAGCAGCTTGGGGGGGACAGGGCTAACGTGGACACCCCTCCACTTT
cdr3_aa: CASSLGGTGLTWTPLHF

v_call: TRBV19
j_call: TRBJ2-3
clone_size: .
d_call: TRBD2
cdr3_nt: TGTGCCAGCCATAGCGGGGGGGCAGGCACAGATACGCAGTATTTT
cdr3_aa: CASHSGGAGTDTQYF

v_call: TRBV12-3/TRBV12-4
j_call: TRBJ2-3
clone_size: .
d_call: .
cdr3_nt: TGTGCCAGCAGTATTACAGATACGCAGTATTTT
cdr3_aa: CASSITDTQYF

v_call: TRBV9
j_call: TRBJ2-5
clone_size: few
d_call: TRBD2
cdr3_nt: TGTGCCAGCAGCGGGGAGAGAGGTATAGCGGGGTCAAAAGAGACCCAGTACTTC
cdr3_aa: CASSGERGIAGSKETQYF

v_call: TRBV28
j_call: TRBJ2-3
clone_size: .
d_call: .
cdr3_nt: TGTGCCAGCAGAAAACAGGGAACAGATACGCAGTATTTT
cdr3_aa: CASRKQGTDTQYF

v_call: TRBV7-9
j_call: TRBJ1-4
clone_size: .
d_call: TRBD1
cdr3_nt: TGTGCCAGCAGCTTAGGACAGGGGAATGAAAAACTGTTTTTT
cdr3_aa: CASSLGQGNEKLFF

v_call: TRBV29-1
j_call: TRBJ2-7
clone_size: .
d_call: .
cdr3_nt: TGCAGCGTCGACGGAACAGATAATTACGAGCAGTACTTC
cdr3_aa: CSVDGTDNYEQYF

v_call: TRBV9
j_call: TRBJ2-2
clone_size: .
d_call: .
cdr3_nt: TGTGCCAGCAGCGTAGTCGCCGGGCCCAACACCGGGGAGCTGTTTTTT
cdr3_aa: CASSVVAGPNTGELFF

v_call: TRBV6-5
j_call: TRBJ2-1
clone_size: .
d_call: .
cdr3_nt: TGTGCCAGCAGTCTCACCGGGACCATGCAGTTCTTC
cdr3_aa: CASSLTGTMQFF

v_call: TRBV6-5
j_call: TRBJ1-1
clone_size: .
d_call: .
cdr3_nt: TGTGCCAGCATGGGATACGGTGCCCTAGGGGCTTTCTTT
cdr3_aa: CASMGYGALGAFF

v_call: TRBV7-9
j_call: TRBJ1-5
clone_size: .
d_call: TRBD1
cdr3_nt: TGTGCCAGCAGCGCAGGACAGGGGATTCAGCCCCAGCATTTT
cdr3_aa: CASSAGQGIQPQHF

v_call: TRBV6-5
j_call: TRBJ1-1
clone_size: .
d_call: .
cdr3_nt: TGTGCCAGCAGATCCATTTCCGAAGATGAAGCTTTCTTT
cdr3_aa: CASRSISEDEAFF

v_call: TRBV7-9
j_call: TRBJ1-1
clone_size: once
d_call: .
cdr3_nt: TGTGCCAGCAGCTTAGCGCTTCGAGGGGGACCCATGAACACTGAAGCTTTCTTT
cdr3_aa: CASSLALRGGPMNTEAFF

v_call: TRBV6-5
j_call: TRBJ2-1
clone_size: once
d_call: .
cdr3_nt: TGTGCCAGCACAAATACCGGGACCAATGAGCAGTTCTTC
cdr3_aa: CASTNTGTNEQFF

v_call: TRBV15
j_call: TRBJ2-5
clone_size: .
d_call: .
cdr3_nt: TGTGCCACCAGCAGAGACCGGGGTCAGGAGACCCAGTACTTC
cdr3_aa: CATSRDRGQETQYF

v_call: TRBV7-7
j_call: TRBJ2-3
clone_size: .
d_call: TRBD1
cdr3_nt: TGTGCTAGCAGCCTCGGGACAGGGATAGCAGATACGCAGTATTTT
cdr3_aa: CASSLGTGIADTQYF

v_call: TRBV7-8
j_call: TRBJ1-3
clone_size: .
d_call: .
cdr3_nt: TGTGCCAGCAGCGCAGAAGGTGGAGGGGTTGGAAACACCATATATTTT
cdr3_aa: CASSAEGGGVGNTIYF

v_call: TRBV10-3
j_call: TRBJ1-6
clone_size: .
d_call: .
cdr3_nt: TGTGCCATCAGTGAATGGTTGGGGTTACATAATTCACCCCTCCACTTT
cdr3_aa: CAISEWLGLHNSPLHF

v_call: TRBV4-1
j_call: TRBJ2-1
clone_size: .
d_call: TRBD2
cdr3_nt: TGCGCCAGCAGCCAAGTTCGACTAGCGGGGGGGCGCGGTGAGCAGTTCTTC
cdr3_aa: CASSQVRLAGGRGEQFF

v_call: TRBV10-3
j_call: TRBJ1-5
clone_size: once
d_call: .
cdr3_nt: TGTGCCATCTCTCCAGGCAATAGCAATCAGCCCCAGCATTTT
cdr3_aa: CAISPGNSNQPQHF

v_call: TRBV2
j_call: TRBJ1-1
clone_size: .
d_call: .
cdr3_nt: TGTGCCCATGCGGAGGGCATGAACACTGAAGCTTTCTTT
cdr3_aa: CAHAEGMNTEAFF

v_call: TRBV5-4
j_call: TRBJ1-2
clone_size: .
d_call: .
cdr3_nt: TGTGCCAGCAGCTTCAGGGGCGGCTATGGCTACACCTTC
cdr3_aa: CASSFRGGYGYTF